This TCR beta chain was captured by sequencing in a study of CD8 T cells in ankylosing spondylitis. Comment on this clonotype: Its antigen is not identified.

Trimming removed 0 bases from V and 0 bases from J, with 2 bases in between. Germline V CDR1 and CDR2: SNHLY, FYNNEI. The CDR3 contains 14 residues. Study findings and constraints: Characteristic, it appeared, of ankylosing spondylitis blood was a TCR beta motif of seven or eight highly homologous variants.

TCRdb reprocessed the 5' RACE reads with MiXCR, giving one entry per CDR3 protein. The table has roughly 470,000 distinct CDR3 sequences, 25% to 30% seen once. The chain links TRBV2 to TRBJ2-2; D ambiguous. The origin of this receptor is a male donor with ankylosing spondylitis. The sequenced sample was blood, either unsorted or a sorted T cell fraction (not recorded which). In DNA, the CDR3 is TGTGCCAGCAGTGAAGCCACGAACACCGGGGAGCTGTTTTTT. Translated, it gives CASSEATNTGELFF.